Sequencing of this T cell receptor (beta chain) was carried out in a study of control samples from healthy donors and cancer patients. Trimming removed 4 bases from V and 1 base from J, with 17 bases in between. The CDR3 is 16 amino acids. Germline V lookup: CDR1 SGHKS, CDR2 YYEKEE (reference sequence). This clone was counted a few times. Repertoires were generated with immunoSEQ multiplex PCR, while TCRdb's copy carries only in-frame clones and drops some. Among some 250,000 clones, 82% were seen once, and the ten largest hold roughly 14%. Sequencing was performed on PBMCs. This chain uses TRBV5-5 with TRBJ1-2; maybe TRBD1 (6 bases). The receptor was derived from a woman in her sixties with lung cancer. The CDR3 DNA reads as TGTGCCAGCAGCCTGGAGGGGGGGAGACTTAACTATGGCTACACCTTC. Translation gives CASSLEGGRLNYGYTF. The whole variable domain, filled in from reference TRBV5-5 and TRBJ1-2, reads DAGVTQSPTHLIKTRGQQVTLRCSPISGHKSVSWYQQVLGQGPQFIFQYYEKEERGRGNFPDRFSARQFPNYSSELNVNALLLGDSALYLCASSLEGGRLNYGYTFGSGTRLTVV.